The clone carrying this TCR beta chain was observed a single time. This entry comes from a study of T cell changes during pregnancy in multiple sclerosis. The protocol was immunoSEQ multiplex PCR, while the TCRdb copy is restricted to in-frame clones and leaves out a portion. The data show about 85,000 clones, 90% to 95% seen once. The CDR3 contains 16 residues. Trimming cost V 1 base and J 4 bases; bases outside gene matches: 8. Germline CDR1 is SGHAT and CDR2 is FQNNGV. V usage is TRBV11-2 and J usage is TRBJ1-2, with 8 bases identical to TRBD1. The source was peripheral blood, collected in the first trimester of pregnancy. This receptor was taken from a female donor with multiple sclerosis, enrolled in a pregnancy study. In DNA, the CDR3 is TGTGCCAGCAGCTTAGTCGGGCAGGGGGCCTTCTATGGCTACACCTTC. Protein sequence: CASSLVGQGAFYGYTF.